This TCR beta chain is from a study of cytomegalovirus exposure and HLA in healthy donors. Overall study findings and caveats: In an earlier analysis, productive rearrangement rates for most beta V segments clustered near 87% or 30%. Serostatus for CMV was the only available immune exposure information. A later analysis found TCR association rates differed by HLA locus, highest for DRB1 and lowest for HLA-C.

V lost 5 bases to trimming and J lost 12 bases, with 14 bases between them. The CDR3 loop spans 11 amino acids. Germline V gives CDR1 MNHEY, CDR2 SVGAGI. This PCR relied on a set of 60 Vbeta primers and 13 Jbeta primers. In the authors' workflow: Unique TCR beta chains numbered about 79 million in a later analysis, with roughly 10 million shared. Assay used: immunoSEQ multiplex PCR; TCRdb lists only in-frame clones, some missing. V and J calls and clone size come straight from that table; D and trimming were deduced from the DNA. Among some 150,000 clones listed, 55% to 70% were seen once. Concerning this clone itself: Its antigen is not known.

The V call is TRBV6-5, the J call TRBJ2-7, with a weak D call TRBD2 (5 bases). This clonotype was sampled from a woman in her sixties or seventies in good health and CMV-seropositive. Input material: PBMCs. The CDR3 DNA reads TGTGCCAGCAGTGAGGGCAGAGTTCGGTACTTC. Encoded protein: CASSEGRVRYF.